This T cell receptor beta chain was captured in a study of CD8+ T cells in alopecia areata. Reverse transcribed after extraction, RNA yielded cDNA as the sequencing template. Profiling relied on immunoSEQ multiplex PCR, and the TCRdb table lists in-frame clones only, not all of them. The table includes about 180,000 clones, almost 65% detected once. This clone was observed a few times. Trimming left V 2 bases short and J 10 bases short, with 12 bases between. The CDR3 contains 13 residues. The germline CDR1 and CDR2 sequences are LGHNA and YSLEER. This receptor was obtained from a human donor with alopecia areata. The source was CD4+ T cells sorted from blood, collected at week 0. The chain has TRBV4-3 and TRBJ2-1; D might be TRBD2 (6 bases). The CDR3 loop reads CASSQRLDDEQFF. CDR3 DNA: TGCGCCAGCAGCCAACGACTAGATGACGAGCAGTTCTTC.